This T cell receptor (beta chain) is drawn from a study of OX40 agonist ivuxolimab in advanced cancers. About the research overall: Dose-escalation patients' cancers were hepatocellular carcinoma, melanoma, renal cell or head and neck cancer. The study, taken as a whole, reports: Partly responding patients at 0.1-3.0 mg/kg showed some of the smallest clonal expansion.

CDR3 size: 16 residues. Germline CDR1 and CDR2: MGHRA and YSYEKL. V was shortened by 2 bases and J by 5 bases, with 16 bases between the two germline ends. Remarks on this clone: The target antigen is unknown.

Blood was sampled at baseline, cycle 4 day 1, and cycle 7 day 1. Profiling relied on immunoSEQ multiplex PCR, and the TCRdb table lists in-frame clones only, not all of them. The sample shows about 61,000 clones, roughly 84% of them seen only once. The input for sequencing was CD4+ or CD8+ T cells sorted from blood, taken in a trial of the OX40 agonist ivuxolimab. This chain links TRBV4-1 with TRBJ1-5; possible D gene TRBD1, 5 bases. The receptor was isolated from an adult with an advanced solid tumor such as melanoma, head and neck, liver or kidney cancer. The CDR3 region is CASSQTQGKPDQPQHF. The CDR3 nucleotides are TGCGCCAGCAGCCAAACCCAGGGTAAACCCGATCAGCCCCAGCATTTT.